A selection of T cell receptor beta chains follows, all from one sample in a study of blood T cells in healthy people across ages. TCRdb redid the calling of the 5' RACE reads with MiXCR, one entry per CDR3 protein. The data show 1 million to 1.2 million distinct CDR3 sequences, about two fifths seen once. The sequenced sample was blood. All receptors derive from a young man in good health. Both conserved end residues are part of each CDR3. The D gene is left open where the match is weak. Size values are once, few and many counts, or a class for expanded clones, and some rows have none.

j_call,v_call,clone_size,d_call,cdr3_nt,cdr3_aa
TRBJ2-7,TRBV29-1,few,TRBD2,TGCAGCGTATCAGGGAGGGCTTCCTACGAGCAGTACTTC,CSVSGRASYEQYF
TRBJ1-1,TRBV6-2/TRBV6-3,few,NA,TGTGCCAGCTGGGAGGTTATAACAGGGGAAGCTTTCTTT,CASWEVITGEAFF
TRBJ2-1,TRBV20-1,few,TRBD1,TGCAGTGTTAAGACAGGGGTCCCCAGGGAGCAGTTCTTC,CSVKTGVPREQFF
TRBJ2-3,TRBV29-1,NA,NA,TGCAGCGTTTGGGGAGATACGCAGTATTTT,CSVWGDTQYF
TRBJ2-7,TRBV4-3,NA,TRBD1,TGCGCCAGCAGCCAGTCCCGGACAGGGTCCTACGAGCAGTACTTC,CASSQSRTGSYEQYF
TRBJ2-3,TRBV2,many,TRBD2,TGTGCCAGCAGTCGACTAGCGGGAGGTACAGATACGCAGTATTTT,CASSRLAGGTDTQYF
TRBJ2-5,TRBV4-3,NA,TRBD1,TGCGCCAGCAGCCGATCAGACAGGGGCTCTGAGCAGTACTTC,CASSRSDRGSEQYF
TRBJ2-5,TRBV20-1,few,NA,TGCAGTGCTAGAACCGGGGGCCTCCAAGAGACCCAGTACTTC,CSARTGGLQETQYF
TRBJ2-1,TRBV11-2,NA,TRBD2,TGTGCCAGCCAAGACCAGGGACTAGCGGGGGTAAGAGCTGAGCAGTTCTTC,CASQDQGLAGVRAEQFF
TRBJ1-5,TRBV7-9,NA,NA,TGTGCCAGCAGCGCCGTAGAAGATCAGCCCCAGCATTTT,CASSAVEDQPQHF
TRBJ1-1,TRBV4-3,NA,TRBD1,TGCGCCAGCAGCCAAGATCGGTGGACAGGGTGGAACACTGAAGCTTTCTTT,CASSQDRWTGWNTEAFF
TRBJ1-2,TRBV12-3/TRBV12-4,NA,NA,TGTGCCAGCAGTACACAGACCTATGGCTACACCTTC,CASSTQTYGYTF